This T cell receptor (beta chain) was captured by sequencing in a study of cytomegalovirus exposure and HLA in healthy donors. Regarding the study as a whole: The classifier reportedly diagnosed cytomegalovirus status with high sensitivity and specificity. Confirmation was obtained in vitro that three CMV-associated chains are specific for CMV antigens. Presence/absence analysis assumed near-uniform sequencing depth across donors. The study flagged about 150 TCR beta chains as cytomegalovirus-associated.

Worth noting for this clone: No antigen is known for it.

The CDR3 is 16 residues long. Losses at the gene ends were 4 bases for V and 8 bases for J; bases not matched to a gene: 15. Germline CDR1 and CDR2: MGHRA and YSYEKL. PCR amplification relied on 60 Vbeta primers (plus 13 Jbeta primers). Assay used: immunoSEQ multiplex PCR; TCRdb lists only in-frame clones, some missing. In the table there are some 130,000 clones, approximately 80% of which are singletons. The sequencing sample was made of PBMCs. This TCR derives from a man aged 30 to 39 in good health and CMV-seronegative. This rearrangement joins TRBV4-1 to TRBJ2-7; 9 nucleotides match TRBD2. CDR3 residues: CASSPPSGTSSYKQYF. CDR3 DNA sequence: TGCGCCAGCAGCCCCCCTTCGGGGACTAGCAGTTATAAGCAGTACTTC.